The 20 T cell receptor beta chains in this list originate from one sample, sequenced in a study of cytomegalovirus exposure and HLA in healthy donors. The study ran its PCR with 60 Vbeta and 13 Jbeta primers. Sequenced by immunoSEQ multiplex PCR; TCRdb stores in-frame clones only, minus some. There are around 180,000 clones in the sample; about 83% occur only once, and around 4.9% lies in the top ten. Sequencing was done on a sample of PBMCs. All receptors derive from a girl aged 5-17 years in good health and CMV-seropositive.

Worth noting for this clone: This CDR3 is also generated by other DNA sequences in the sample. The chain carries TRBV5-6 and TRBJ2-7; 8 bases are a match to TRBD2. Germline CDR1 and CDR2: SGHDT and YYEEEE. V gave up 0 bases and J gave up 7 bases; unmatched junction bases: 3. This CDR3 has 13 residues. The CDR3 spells CASSLGGGLEQYF. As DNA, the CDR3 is TGTGCCAGCAGCTTGGGCGGGGGGTTGGAGCAGTACTTC.

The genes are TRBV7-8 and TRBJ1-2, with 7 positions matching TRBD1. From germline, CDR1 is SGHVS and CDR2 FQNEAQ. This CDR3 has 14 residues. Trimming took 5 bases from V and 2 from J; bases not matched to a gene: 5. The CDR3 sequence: CASSDRDPNYGYTF. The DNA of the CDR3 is TGTGCCAGCAGCGACAGGGACCCGAACTATGGCTACACCTTC.

CDR3 nucleotide sequence: TGCGCCAGCAGCTTAAGGGGACTAGCGGGGGGGCCGCGTGAGCAGTTCTTC. This sequence encodes CASSLRGLAGGPREQFF. This sequence joins TRBV5-1 and TRBJ2-1; 16 nucleotides align to TRBD2. Germline CDR1 and CDR2: SGHRS and YFSETQ. Unmatched junction bases numbered 8, after V lost 2 bases and J lost 9 bases. CDR3 length: 17 amino acids.

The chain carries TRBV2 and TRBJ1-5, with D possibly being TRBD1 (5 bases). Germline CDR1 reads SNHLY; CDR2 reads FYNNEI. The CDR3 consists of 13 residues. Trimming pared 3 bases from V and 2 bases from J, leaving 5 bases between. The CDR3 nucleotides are TGTGCCAGCAGTGACAGGGGCAATCAGCCCCAGCATTTT. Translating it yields CASSDRGNQPQHF.

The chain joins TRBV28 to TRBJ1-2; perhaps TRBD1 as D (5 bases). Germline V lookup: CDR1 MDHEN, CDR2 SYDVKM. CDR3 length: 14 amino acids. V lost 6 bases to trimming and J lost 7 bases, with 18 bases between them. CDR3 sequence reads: CASRHGAQIGGYTF. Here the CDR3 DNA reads TGTGCCAGCAGACATGGGGCGCAAATAGGTGGCTACACCTTC.

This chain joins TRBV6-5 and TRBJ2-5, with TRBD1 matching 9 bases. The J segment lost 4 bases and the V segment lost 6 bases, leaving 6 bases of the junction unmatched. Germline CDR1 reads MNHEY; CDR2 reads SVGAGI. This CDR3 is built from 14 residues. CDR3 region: CASSSGQGGETQYF. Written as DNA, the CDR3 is TGTGCCAGCAGCTCGGGACAGGGAGGAGAGACCCAGTACTTC.

CDR3 coding DNA: TGTGCCAGCTCACCAGGGACAGGGATTTACGAGCAGTACTTC. It translates to CASSPGTGIYEQYF. The chain employs TRBV18 and TRBJ2-7, with 9 bases that match TRBD1. There are 14 residues in the CDR3. Germline V gene data show CDR1 as KGHSH and CDR2 as LQKENI. The junction had 3 bases not matched to a gene; V was cut back by 2 bases and J by 4 bases.

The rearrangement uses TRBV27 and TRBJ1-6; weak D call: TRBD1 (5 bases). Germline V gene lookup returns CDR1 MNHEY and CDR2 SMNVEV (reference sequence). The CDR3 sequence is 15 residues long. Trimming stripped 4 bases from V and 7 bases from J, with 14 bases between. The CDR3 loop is CASSSTAGGNSPLHF. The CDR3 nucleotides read TGTGCCAGCAGTTCCACTGCGGGGGGGAATTCACCCCTCCACTTT.

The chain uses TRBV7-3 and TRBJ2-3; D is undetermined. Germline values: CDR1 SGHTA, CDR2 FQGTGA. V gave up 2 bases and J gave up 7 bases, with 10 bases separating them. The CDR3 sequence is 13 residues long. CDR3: CASSLSDTNTQYF. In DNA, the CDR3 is TGTGCCAGCAGCTTATCCGATACTAATACGCAGTATTTT.

The CDR3 coding sequence is TGTGCCAGCAGCACTGACAGCATAACACTGATGGCTTTCTTT. Amino acids: CASSTDSITLMAFF. This rearrangement joins TRBV6-6 to TRBJ1-1; a weak D match, TRBD1 (5 bases). Deletions cut 6 bases from V and 11 bases from J, with 22 bases between. CDR1 is MNHNY and CDR2 is SVGAGI in the germline V gene (reference sequence). This CDR3 is 14 amino acids long.

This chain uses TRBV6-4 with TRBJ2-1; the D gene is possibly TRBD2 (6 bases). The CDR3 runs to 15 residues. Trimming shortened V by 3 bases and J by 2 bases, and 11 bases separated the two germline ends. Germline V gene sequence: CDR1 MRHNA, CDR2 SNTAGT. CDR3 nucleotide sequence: TGTGCCAGCAGTGAACAGCGGGTACCCTACAATGAGCAGTTCTTC. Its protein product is CASSEQRVPYNEQFF.

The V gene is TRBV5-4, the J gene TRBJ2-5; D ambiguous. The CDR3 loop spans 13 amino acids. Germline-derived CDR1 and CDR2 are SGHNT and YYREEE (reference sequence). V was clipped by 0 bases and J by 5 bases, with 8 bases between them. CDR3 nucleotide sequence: TGTGCCAGCAGCTTGGGGGCAGAGGAGACCCAGTACTTC. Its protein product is CASSLGAEETQYF.

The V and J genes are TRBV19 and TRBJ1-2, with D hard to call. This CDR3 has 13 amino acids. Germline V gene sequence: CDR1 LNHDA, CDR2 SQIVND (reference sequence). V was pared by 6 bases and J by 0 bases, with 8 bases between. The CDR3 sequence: CASSHTANYGYTF. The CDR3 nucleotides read TGTGCCAGTAGCCACACAGCTAACTATGGCTACACCTTC.

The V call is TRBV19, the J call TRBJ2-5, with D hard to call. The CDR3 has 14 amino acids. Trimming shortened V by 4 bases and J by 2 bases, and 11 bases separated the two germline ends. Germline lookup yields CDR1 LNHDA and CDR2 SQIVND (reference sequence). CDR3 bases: TGTGCCAGTAGTAGCCGCAGACAACAAGAGACCCAGTACTTC. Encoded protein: CASSSRRQQETQYF.

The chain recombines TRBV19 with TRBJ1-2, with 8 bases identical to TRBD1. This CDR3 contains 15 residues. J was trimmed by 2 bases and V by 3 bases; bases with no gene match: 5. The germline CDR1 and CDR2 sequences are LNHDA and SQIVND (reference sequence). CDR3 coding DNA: TGTGCCAGTAGTATCCCTCAGGGGGCCAACTATGGCTACACCTTC. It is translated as CASSIPQGANYGYTF.

The CDR3 sequence: CASSTGPPSTDTQYF. CDR3 bases: TGTGCCAGCAGTACTGGGCCACCTAGCACAGATACGCAGTATTTT. The chain carries TRBV28 and TRBJ2-3; the D is unclear. Germline assignment: CDR1 MDHEN and CDR2 SYDVKM. The CDR3 loop spans 15 amino acids. Trimming left V 5 bases short and J 0 bases short, with 12 bases between.

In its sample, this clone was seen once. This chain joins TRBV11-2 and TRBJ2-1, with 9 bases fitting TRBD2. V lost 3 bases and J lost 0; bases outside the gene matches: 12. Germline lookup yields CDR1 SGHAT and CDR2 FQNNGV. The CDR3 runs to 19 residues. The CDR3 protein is CASSFPLAGLGSSYNEQFF. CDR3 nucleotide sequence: TGTGCCAGCAGCTTCCCCCTAGCGGGGTTGGGTAGCTCCTACAATGAGCAGTTCTTC.

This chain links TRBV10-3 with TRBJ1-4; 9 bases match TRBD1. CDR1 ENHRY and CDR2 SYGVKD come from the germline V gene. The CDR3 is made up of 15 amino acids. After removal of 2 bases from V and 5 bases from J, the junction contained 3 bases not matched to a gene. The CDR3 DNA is TGTGCCATCAGTGAGCCCGGGACAGGGAATGAAAAACTGTTTTTT. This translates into CAISEPGTGNEKLFF.

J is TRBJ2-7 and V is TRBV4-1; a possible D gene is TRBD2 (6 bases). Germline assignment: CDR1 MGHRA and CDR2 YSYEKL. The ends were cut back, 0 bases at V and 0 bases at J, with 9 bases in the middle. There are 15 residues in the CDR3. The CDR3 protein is CASSQDQGLSYEQYF. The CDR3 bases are TGCGCCAGCAGCCAAGATCAGGGACTCTCCTACGAGCAGTACTTC.

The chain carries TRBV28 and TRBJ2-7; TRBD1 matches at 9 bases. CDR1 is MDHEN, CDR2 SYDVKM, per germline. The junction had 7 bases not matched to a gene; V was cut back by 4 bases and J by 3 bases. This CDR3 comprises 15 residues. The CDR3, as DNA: TGTGCCAGCAGTTCTAGGACAGGGGTCATCTACGAGCAGTACTTC. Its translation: CASSSRTGVIYEQYF.